This TCR beta chain was observed in a study of high-grade serous ovarian cancer treatment subgroups. Study details: On average, approximately 15,000 reads and about 8,100 unique TCR beta rearrangements were obtained per sample. Study-level findings and limits: Higher neoantigen levels went with greater TCR clonal relatedness. Tumors within one patient showed repertoire similarity of about 0.095 to 0.79.

The CDR3 runs to 15 residues. Germline V gives CDR1 SGHAT, CDR2 FQNNGV. V was pared by 3 bases and J by 4 bases, with 5 bases of the junction left unmatched. This clone was seen a single time. Its antigen remains unidentified. Tumor samples were obtained before definitive surgery or chemotherapy. The table came from immunoSEQ multiplex PCR; TCRdb's copy has only in-frame clones and leaves some out. The data contain about 16,000 clones, approximately 73% of them seen just once; the ten biggest clones take up over 4%. This clonotype was sampled from a human donor with high-grade serous ovarian cancer. The sequencing sample was made of tumor tissue. The chain carries TRBV11-2 and TRBJ2-3; 9 bases match TRBD2. The CDR3 spells CASSLRGGRSDTQYF. As DNA, the CDR3 is TGTGCCAGCAGCTTGCGGGGGGGGCGGTCAGATACGCAGTATTTT.